The 25 T cell receptor beta chains given below trace back to one sample, sequenced in a study of T cell repertoires in ileal Crohn's disease. Assay used: immunoSEQ multiplex PCR; TCRdb lists only in-frame clones, some missing. The sample includes some 16,000 clones, roughly 85% seen only once; the top ten take about a tenth. Sequenced: ileal tissue. These receptor sequences come from an adult with Crohn's disease.

The chain uses TRBV19 and TRBJ1-6, with TRBD1 matching 9 bases. J lost 10 bases, V lost 8 bases, and 6 bases had no gene match. The CDR3 is 13 residues long. The V gene's germline CDR1 is LNHDA and CDR2 SQIVND (reference sequence). The DNA of the CDR3 is TGTGCCAGTGGGGACAGGGTACGATCACCCCTCCACTTT. Translating it yields CASGDRVRSPLHF.

The chain joins TRBV30 to TRBJ2-6, with 10 bases matching TRBD1. This CDR3 contains 15 residues. After removal of 3 bases from V and 3 bases from J, the junction contained 2 bases not matched to a gene. CDR1 is GTSNPN, CDR2 SVGIG, per germline (reference sequence). The CDR3, as DNA: TGTGCCTGGAGGGGACAGGGGATTGGGGCCAACGTCCTGACTTTC. The encoded protein is CAWRGQGIGANVLTF. The entire variable domain, with the rest obtained from reference TRBV30 and TRBJ2-6, is as follows: SQTIHQWPATLVQPVGSPLSLECTVEGTSNPNLYWYRQAAGRGLQLLFYSVGIGQISSEVPQNLSASRPQDRQFILSSKKLLLSDSGFYLCAWRGQGIGANVLTFGAGSRLTVL.

The chain carries TRBV4-3 and TRBJ2-1; perhaps TRBD1 as D (6 bases). The CDR3 contains 13 residues. CDR1 and CDR2 from the germline V gene are LGHNA and YSLEER. Trimming took off 1 base at V and 6 bases at J, with 7 bases between the two ends. The CDR3 is CASSQVGGNEQFF. The CDR3 nucleotides are TGCGCCAGCAGCCAAGTAGGGGGCAATGAGCAGTTCTTC.

The CDR3 DNA sequence: TGCGCCAGCAGTAAATTGACAGATAGCAATCAGCCCCAGCATTTT. The encoded protein is CASSKLTDSNQPQHF. This sequence joins TRBV10-2 and TRBJ1-5; the D gene is possibly TRBD1 (5 bases). This CDR3 has 15 residues. CDR1 is WSHSY, CDR2 SAAADI, per germline. Trimming shortened V by 5 bases and J by 0 bases, and 11 bases separated the two germline ends.

This clone occurred a few times. The CDR3 loop is CASTLTPGSIYEQYF. The CDR3 DNA follows: TGTGCCAGCACCCTTACCCCGGGGTCGATCTACGAGCAGTACTTC. V and J are TRBV11-1 and TRBJ2-5; weak D call: TRBD2 (5 bases). Judging by the DNA end, TRBJ2-7 fits better; the J call may be wrong. Germline values: CDR1 SGHAT, CDR2 FQDESV (reference sequence). The CDR3 covers 15 residues.

The chain uses TRBV4-2 and TRBJ1-2, with 7 bases matching TRBD1. V shed 0 bases, J shed 8 bases, and the junction held 6 bases outside the gene matches. This CDR3 contains 14 residues. Germline V gene sequence: CDR1 LGHNA, CDR2 YNFKEQ. The CDR3 reads CASSQDVTGKGYTF. The CDR3 bases are TGTGCCAGCAGCCAAGATGTGACAGGGAAAGGCTACACCTTC.

The rearrangement uses TRBV2 and TRBJ1-4, with D tentatively TRBD1 (5 bases). Germline V gene data show CDR1 as SNHLY and CDR2 as FYNNEI. The CDR3 totals 16 residues. V lost 7 bases to trimming and J lost 0 bases, with 15 bases between them. CDR3 nucleotide sequence: TGTGCCAGCAATTTCCCCGACAGTTCAACTAATGAAAAACTGTTTTTT. This codes for CASNFPDSSTNEKLFF.

The J gene is TRBJ1-2, the V gene TRBV2; 8 bases align to TRBD1. Germline CDR1 and CDR2: SNHLY and FYNNEI. After removal of 9 bases from V and 8 bases from J, the junction contained 11 bases not matched to a gene. The CDR3 is made up of 13 amino acids. The CDR3 nucleotides are TGTGCCAGGAGGCCGACAGGGGAGCCGGGCTACACCTTC. It yields the protein CARRPTGEPGYTF.

Here the CDR3 DNA reads TGTGCCAGCAGTTACTCCTCCGGGAGGGATTCACCCCTCCACTTT. Protein product: CASSYSSGRDSPLHF. The chain is built from TRBV6-5 and TRBJ1-6; D is ambiguous. Germline V CDR1 and CDR2: MNHEY, SVGAGI. This CDR3 spans 15 amino acids. The V gene lost 0 bases and the J gene lost 8 bases, with 11 bases spanning the gap.

The V and J genes are TRBV11-2 and TRBJ2-7; 10 nucleotides align to TRBD1. Trimming took 5 bases from V and 2 from J; bases not matched to a gene: 9. Germline CDR1 reads SGHAT; CDR2 reads FQNNGV. This CDR3 has 16 residues. CDR3 loop: CASSPPTGGNAYEQYF. CDR3 DNA sequence: TGTGCCAGCAGCCCGCCGACAGGGGGCAACGCCTACGAGCAGTACTTC.

This chain connects TRBV4-3 to TRBJ1-2; D is undetermined. Trimming removed 4 bases at V and 0 bases at J, with 15 bases between. Germline loops: CDR1 LGHNA, CDR2 YSLEER. The CDR3 contains 16 residues. The CDR3 is CASSLNYGDANYGYTF. CDR3 bases: TGCGCCAGCAGCCTTAACTACGGAGACGCTAACTATGGCTACACCTTC.

The genes are TRBV2 and TRBJ1-5; 7 bases fit TRBD1. Trimming at V came to 6 bases and at J to 3 bases, leaving 8 bases not matched to a gene. The CDR3 is made up of 15 amino acids. Germline assignment: CDR1 SNHLY and CDR2 FYNNEI. The CDR3 is CASSTTGTANQPQHF. As DNA, the CDR3 is TGTGCCAGCAGCACCACCGGGACAGCCAATCAGCCCCAGCATTTT. The whole variable domain, remainder taken from reference TRBV2 and TRBJ1-5, is EPEVTQTPSHQVTQMGQEVILRCVPISNHLYFYWYRQILGQKVEFLVSFYNNEISEKSEIFDDQFSVERPDGSNFTLKIRSTKLEDSAMYFCASSTTGTANQPQHFGDGTRLSIL.

The chain has TRBV7-2 and TRBJ2-7; D is uncertain. Trimming shortened V by 5 bases and J by 7 bases, and 18 bases separated the two germline ends. CDR3 size: 14 residues. Per the germline V gene, CDR1 is SGHTA and CDR2 is FQGNSA. The chain's CDR3 is CASSPTRVKWEQYF. The CDR3 DNA follows: TGTGCCAGCAGCCCCACTCGGGTGAAGTGGGAGCAGTACTTC.

The genes are TRBV6-6 and TRBJ2-7, with D tentatively TRBD1 (5 bases). The V gene lost 2 bases and the J gene lost 6 bases, with 11 bases spanning the gap. From germline, CDR1 is MNHNY and CDR2 SVGAGI (reference sequence). The CDR3 runs 13 residues. CDR3 region: CASSYGQGGEQYF. The CDR3 nucleotides read TGTGCCAGCAGTTACGGGCAGGGCGGCGAGCAGTACTTC.

This chain links TRBV9 with TRBJ2-5, with 7 bases aligning to TRBD1. The J segment lost 5 bases and the V segment lost 1 base, leaving 5 bases of the junction unmatched. From germline, CDR1 is SGDLS and CDR2 YYNGEE. CDR3 size: 14 residues. CDR3: CASSVLDRVETQYF. As DNA, the CDR3 is TGTGCCAGCAGCGTACTAGACAGGGTGGAGACCCAGTACTTC.

The rearrangement uses TRBV30 and TRBJ2-5; D is perhaps TRBD2 (5 bases). CDR1 is GTSNPN, CDR2 SVGIG, per germline (reference sequence). Trimming shortened V by 1 base and J by 5 bases, and 8 bases separated the two germline ends. The CDR3 loop spans 12 amino acids. The CDR3 region is CAWSETTETQYF. In nucleotides, the CDR3 is TGTGCCTGGAGTGAGACTACTGAGACCCAGTACTTC.

This chain links TRBV7-9 with TRBJ1-2, with D unresolved. The germline gives CDR1 SEHNR, CDR2 FQNEAQ (reference sequence). Trimming cost V 6 bases and J 4 bases, with 15 bases left between them. The CDR3 extends over 14 amino acids. CDR3 nucleotides: TGTGCCAGCAGGGCGATGGGTCAGGTCTATGGCTACACCTTC. The encoded protein is CASRAMGQVYGYTF.

In this sample, this clone turned up once. The CDR3, as DNA: TGTGCCTGGAGTGTACGCCGGGGAGTTCAGCCCCAGCATTTT. Translation: CAWSVRRGVQPQHF. V and J are TRBV30 and TRBJ1-5; D unresolved. CDR3 length: 14 amino acids. Germline loops: CDR1 GTSNPN, CDR2 SVGIG (reference sequence). V lost 0 bases to trimming and J lost 6 bases, with 12 bases between them.

For the CDR3, the DNA is TGCGCCAGCAGCCAAGCCGGAGGGCGACTTGTCCGCTACACCTTC. Translated, it gives CASSQAGGRLVRYTF. The genes are TRBV4-1 and TRBJ1-2; D call uncertain. Trimming took 1 base from V and 9 from J, leaving 18 bases between them. CDR1 is MGHRA, CDR2 YSYEKL, per germline. CDR3 length equals 15 residues.

This sequence joins TRBV2 and TRBJ2-3; tentative D call: TRBD1 (6 bases). Germline V gene data show CDR1 as SNHLY and CDR2 as FYNNEI. The CDR3 is 14 amino acids. The V gene lost 4 bases and the J gene lost 5 bases, with 13 bases spanning the gap. The CDR3 DNA reads as TGTGCCAGCAGTGTGACAGGAGGACGAGATACGCAGTATTTT. This encodes CASSVTGGRDTQYF.

This chain links TRBV29-1 with TRBJ2-5; 9 bases are shared with TRBD1. CDR1 and CDR2 from the germline V gene are SQVTM and ANQGSEA. This CDR3 contains 14 residues. V gave up 8 bases and J gave up 3 bases; unmatched junction bases: 10. CDR3 nucleotides: TGCAGCCCAAAACCGGGACAGGGAGAAGAGACCCAGTACTTC. This gives the protein CSPKPGQGEETQYF.

The table lists this clone with a few counts. The chain employs TRBV6-1 and TRBJ1-2, with 11 bases matching TRBD1. CDR1 and CDR2 from the germline V gene are MNHNS and SASEGT. Trimming took 4 bases from V and 4 from J; bases not matched to a gene: 5. The CDR3 loop spans 15 amino acids. The CDR3 is CASSGGTGGFYGYTF. The CDR3 DNA sequence: TGTGCCAGCAGTGGAGGGACAGGGGGATTCTATGGCTACACCTTC.

In DNA form, the CDR3 reads TGTGCCAGCAGCTTAGTGGGGGGGATCGGTGATACGCAGTATTTT. Translated: CASSLVGGIGDTQYF. The chain combines TRBV7-2 with TRBJ2-3, with TRBD2 matching over 7 bases. J lost 6 bases, V lost 1 base, and 7 bases had no gene match. The CDR3 spans 15 residues. CDR1 is SGHTA, CDR2 FQGNSA, per germline. The variable domain in full, with the rest retrieved from reference TRBV7-2 and TRBJ2-3, is GAGVSQSPSNKVTEKGKDVELRCDPISGHTALYWYRQSLGQGLEFLIYFQGNSAPDKSGLPSDRFSAERTGGSVSTLTIQRTQQEDSAVYLCASSLVGGIGDTQYFGPGTRLTVL.

CDR3 nucleotides: TGTGCCAGCAGCTTGTTGACAGGGGCCTACGAGCAGTACTTC. Encoded protein: CASSLLTGAYEQYF. This rearrangement joins TRBV7-9 to TRBJ2-5; 8 bases align to TRBD1. The DNA end is more similar to TRBJ2-7, so the J call may be wrong. Germline V gives CDR1 SEHNR, CDR2 FQNEAQ (reference sequence). The CDR3 sequence is 14 residues long.

On this clone: An end of the junction does not agree with germline; a read error may underlie this. This chain links TRBV7-3 with TRBJ2-3, with D possibly TRBD1 on 7 matching bases. The CDR3 sequence is 15 residues long. Germline V CDR1 and CDR2: SGHTA, FQGTGA. CDR3 sequence reads: CASSLTGEGTDTQYF. The CDR3 DNA is TGTGCCAGCAGCCTAACAGGGGAGGGCACAGATACGCAGTATTTT.